The T cell receptor beta chain under discussion was sequenced for a study of cytomegalovirus exposure and HLA in healthy donors. CDR3 size: 15 residues. V lost 2 bases and J lost 5; bases outside the gene matches: 6. The primer mix had 60 Vbeta and 13 Jbeta primers. TCRdb keeps only in-frame clones here, not all; method: immunoSEQ multiplex PCR. Here the sample spans approximately 58,000 clones, approximately 80% being singletons. The rearrangement links TRBV23-1 to TRBJ2-5; 9 bases align to TRBD1. TRBV23-1 is placed among ORFs of uncertain function. Sequenced: PBMCs. The TCR originated in a man in his thirties or forties in good health and CMV-seronegative. CDR3 DNA: TGCGCCAGCAGTCAAAAGGGACAGGGAGTGGAGACCCAGTACTTC. Protein: CASSQKGQGVETQYF.